This T cell receptor beta chain comes out of a study of T cell repertoires in cytomegalovirus infection. TCRdb reprocessed the reads with MiXCR, giving one entry per CDR3 protein. Of a few hundred thousand distinct CDR3 sequences detected, roughly an eighth appear once; the ten largest clones hold 8.5% to 10%. In this sample, this clonotype turned up a few times. Its specificity is unknown. General study results and limits: The response measured ex vivo was dominated by TCR beta clonotypes (HLA-C-restricted and CMV-specific).

V gave up 5 bases and J gave up 0 bases, with 5 bases separating them. The CDR3 extends over 14 amino acids. Germline loops: CDR1 SGHVS, CDR2 FNYEAQ. The chain combines TRBV7-6 with TRBJ2-6; D ambiguous. The sequence was collected from a human donor in good health (CMV status not recorded). Some clones in this sample may be carry-over from other donors' samples. Sequenced input: PBMCs. CDR3 sequence reads: CASSPISGANVLTF. DNA of the CDR3: TGTGCCAGCAGCCCGATCTCTGGGGCCAACGTCCTGACTTTC.